The 10 T cell receptor beta chains listed next were all sequenced from one sample in a study of shared clonotypes between healthy human individuals. The data were produced by immunoSEQ multiplex PCR, yet TCRdb's version contains in-frame clones alone and is incomplete. The table lists about 2.1 million clones, 85% to 95% of them singletons. It was CD45RO-negative cells, positively selected for CCR7, that made up naive CD8 cells, with terminally differentiated effector memory CD45RA+ cells excluded. Sequencing was done on a sample of naive CD8+ T cells from PBMCs. The receptors here all came from a man aged 18 to 29 in good health. Some clones in this sample may be carry-over from other donors' samples.

The rearrangement uses TRBV19 and TRBJ1-1; 11 bases are a match to TRBD1. The germline V gene encodes CDR1 LNHDA and CDR2 SQIVND (reference sequence). J lost 7 bases, V lost 2 bases, and 6 bases had no gene match. This CDR3 is built from 15 residues. The CDR3 sequence: CASSIISGTGGEAFF. In DNA form, the CDR3 reads TGTGCCAGTAGTATAATTTCAGGGACAGGGGGTGAAGCTTTCTTT.

The chain joins TRBV19 to TRBJ1-5; unclear D gene. Trimming left V 0 bases short and J 5 bases short, with 17 bases between. CDR3 length: 17 residues. Germline CDR1 and CDR2: LNHDA and SQIVND (reference sequence). The CDR3, as DNA: TGTGCCAGTAGTATAGATAGGGAAGGAAGGTGGTATCAGCCCCAGCATTTT. This encodes CASSIDREGRWYQPQHF.

The chain carries TRBV28 and TRBJ2-2; tentatively, D is TRBD2 (6 bases). Germline V gives CDR1 MDHEN, CDR2 SYDVKM. V was shortened by 3 bases and J by 1 base, with 18 bases between the two germline ends. CDR3 length: 18 amino acids. As DNA, the CDR3 is TGTGCCAGCAGTTTCAGTTTGTCTAGCGAGAAGAACACCGGGGAGCTGTTTTTT. Amino acid sequence: CASSFSLSSEKNTGELFF. Complete variable domain (other parts from reference TRBV28 and TRBJ2-2): DVKVTQSSRYLVKRTGEKVFLECVQDMDHENMFWYRQDPGLGLRLIYFSYDVKMKEKGDIPEGYSVSREKKERFSLILESASTNQTSMYLCASSFSLSSEKNTGELFFGEGSRLTVL.

The rearrangement links TRBV9 to TRBJ1-1; no reliable D call. Germline CDR1 SGDLS, CDR2 YYNGEE. CDR3 length: 14 amino acids. V was trimmed by 0 bases and J by 7 bases, leaving 13 bases between them. CDR3 in DNA: TGTGCCAGCAGCGTAGTAGGCAGTAAGGATGAAGCTTTCTTT. It specifies CASSVVGSKDEAFF.

Only a few counts were recorded for this clone. At the DNA level, this CDR3 is encoded by other sequences in the same sample as well. This chain links TRBV27 with TRBJ1-2; 11 bases agree with TRBD1. The CDR3 contains 15 residues. Per germline, CDR1 MNHEY and CDR2 SMNVEV (reference sequence). V trimming: 4 bases; J trimming: 3 bases; junction bases outside the gene matches: 4. As DNA, the CDR3 is TGTGCCAGCAGTTCCCCGGGACAGGGGGACTATGGCTACACCTTC. Translation: CASSSPGQGDYGYTF.

This chain links TRBV7-9 with TRBJ2-1; 8 positions match TRBD1. Germline lookup yields CDR1 SEHNR and CDR2 FQNEAQ (reference sequence). V dropped 8 bases and J dropped 1; count of bases not matched to a gene: 10. The CDR3 loop spans 16 amino acids. CDR3 DNA: TGTGCCAGCGGCCCTTCGACAGGGGATTCCTACAATGAGCAGTTCTTC. Residues: CASGPSTGDSYNEQFF.

The chain couples TRBV9 to TRBJ2-3, with 8 bases fitting TRBD2. CDR1 is SGDLS and CDR2 is YYNGEE in the germline V gene. V lost 5 bases and J lost 2; bases outside the gene matches: 4. CDR3 length: 14 amino acids. The CDR3 region has the DNA TGTGCCAGCAGTCGGGAGGGCTCCACAGATACGCAGTATTTT. It yields the protein CASSREGSTDTQYF.

The chain recombines TRBV19 with TRBJ2-7; no definite D call. The CDR3 length is 17 residues. The germline V gene encodes CDR1 LNHDA and CDR2 SQIVND (reference sequence). V lost 6 bases, J lost 0 bases, and 21 bases lay in between. This CDR3 is CASSLSLTTKYSYEQYF. The CDR3 nucleotides read TGTGCCAGTAGCTTATCCCTGACCACTAAATACTCCTACGAGCAGTACTTC.

On this clone itself: This same CDR3 is encoded by further DNA sequences in the sample. The rearrangement joins TRBV27 to TRBJ2-5, with 10 bases aligning to TRBD1. Germline V lookup: CDR1 MNHEY, CDR2 SMNVEV (reference sequence). The CDR3 has 14 residues. V shed 2 bases, J shed 5 bases, and the junction held 2 bases outside the gene matches. The CDR3 DNA follows: TGTGCCAGCAGTTTAGACAGGGGGCAGGAGACCCAGTACTTC. Its translation is CASSLDRGQETQYF.

The CDR3: CASSFLSGVKNQPQHF. The DNA of the CDR3 is TGTGCCAGCAGTTTTCTTTCCGGCGTAAAGAATCAGCCCCAGCATTTT. This chain uses TRBV27 with TRBJ1-5; D unresolved. V dropped 3 bases and J dropped 4 bases, with 16 bases sitting between them. Germline CDR1 is MNHEY and CDR2 is SMNVEV (reference sequence). CDR3 size: 16 residues.